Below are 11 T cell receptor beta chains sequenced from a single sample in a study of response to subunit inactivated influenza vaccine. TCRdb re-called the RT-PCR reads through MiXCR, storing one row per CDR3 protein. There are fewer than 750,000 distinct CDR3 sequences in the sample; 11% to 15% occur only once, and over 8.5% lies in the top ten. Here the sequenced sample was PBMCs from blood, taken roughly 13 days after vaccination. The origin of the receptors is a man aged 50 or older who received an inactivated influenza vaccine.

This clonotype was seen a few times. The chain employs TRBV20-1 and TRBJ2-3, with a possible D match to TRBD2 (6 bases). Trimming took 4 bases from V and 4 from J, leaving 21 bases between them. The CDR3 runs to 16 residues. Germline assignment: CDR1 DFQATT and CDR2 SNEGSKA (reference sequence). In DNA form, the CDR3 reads TGCAGTGCTAACGACGGGTCTCTCTGGGGGGCAGATACGCAGTATTTT. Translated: CSANDGSLWGADTQYF.

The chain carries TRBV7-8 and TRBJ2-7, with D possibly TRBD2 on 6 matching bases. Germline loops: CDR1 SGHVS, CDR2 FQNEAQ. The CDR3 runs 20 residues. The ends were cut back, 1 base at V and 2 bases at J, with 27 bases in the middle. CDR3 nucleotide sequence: TGTGCCAGCAGCTTAGGATGGGGGAAACCCGGAGGGGATATTCCCTACGAGCAGTACTTC. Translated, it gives CASSLGWGKPGGDIPYEQYF.

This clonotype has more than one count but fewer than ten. CDR3: CSVERGTQETQYF. The DNA for the CDR3 is TGCAGCGTTGAACGGGGGACCCAAGAGACCCAGTACTTC. This chain links TRBV29-1 with TRBJ2-5, with D possibly matching TRBD2 (6 bases). Trimming took 2 bases from V and 1 from J, leaving 8 bases between them. This CDR3 comprises 13 residues. Germline-derived CDR1 and CDR2 are SQVTM and ANQGSEA.

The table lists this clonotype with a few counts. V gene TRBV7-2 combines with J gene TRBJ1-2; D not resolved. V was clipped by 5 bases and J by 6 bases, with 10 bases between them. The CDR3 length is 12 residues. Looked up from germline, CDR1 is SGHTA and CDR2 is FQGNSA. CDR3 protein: CASSTQSNGYTF. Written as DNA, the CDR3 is TGTGCCAGCAGCACCCAGAGTAATGGCTACACCTTC.

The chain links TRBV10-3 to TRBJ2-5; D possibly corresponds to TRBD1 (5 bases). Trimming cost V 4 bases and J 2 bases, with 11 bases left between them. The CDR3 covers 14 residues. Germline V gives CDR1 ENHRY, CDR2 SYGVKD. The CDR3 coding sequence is TGTGCCATCAGTGGACAGAAAAAACAAGAGACCCAGTACTTC. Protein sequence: CAISGQKKQETQYF.

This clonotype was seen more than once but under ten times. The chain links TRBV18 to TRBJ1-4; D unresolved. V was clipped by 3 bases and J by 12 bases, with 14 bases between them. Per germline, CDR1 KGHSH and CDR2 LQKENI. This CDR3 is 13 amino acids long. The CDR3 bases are TGTGCCAGCTCACCGCGGAGAGACCCCCAACTGTTTTTT. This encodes CASSPRRDPQLFF.

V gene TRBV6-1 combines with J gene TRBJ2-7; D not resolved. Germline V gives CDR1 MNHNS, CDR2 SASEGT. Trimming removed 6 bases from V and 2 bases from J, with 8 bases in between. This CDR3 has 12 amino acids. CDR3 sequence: CASRDFPYEQYF. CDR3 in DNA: TGTGCCAGCAGAGACTTCCCCTACGAGCAGTACTTC.

The CDR3 bases are TGTGCCAGCACCTTTCAGCGTCAGGAGACCCAGTACTTC. Its translation: CASTFQRQETQYF. The gene calls are TRBV2 and TRBJ2-5; D is unresolved. Between the trimmed V and J ends, which lost 7 bases and 5 bases, there was a span of 14 bases. CDR3 length: 13 amino acids. CDR1 is SNHLY and CDR2 is FYNNEI in the germline V gene.

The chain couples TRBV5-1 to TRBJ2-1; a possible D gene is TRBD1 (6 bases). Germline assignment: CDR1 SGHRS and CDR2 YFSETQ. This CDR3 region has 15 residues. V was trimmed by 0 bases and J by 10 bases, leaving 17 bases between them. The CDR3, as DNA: TGCGCCAGCAGCTTGGGTCCAGGGGATGGTCTCGAGCAGTTCTTC. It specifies CASSLGPGDGLEQFF. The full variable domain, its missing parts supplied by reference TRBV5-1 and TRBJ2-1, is KAGVTQTPRYLIKTRGQQVTLSCSPISGHRSVSWYQQTPGQGLQFLFEYFSETQRNKGNFPGRFSGRQFSNSRSEMNVSTLELGDSALYLCASSLGPGDGLEQFFGPGTRLTVL.

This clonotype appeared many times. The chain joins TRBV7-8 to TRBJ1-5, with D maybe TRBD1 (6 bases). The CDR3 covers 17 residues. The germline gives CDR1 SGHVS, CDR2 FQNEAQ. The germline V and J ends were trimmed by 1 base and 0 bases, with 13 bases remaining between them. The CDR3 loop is CASSLVSRGSSNQPQHF. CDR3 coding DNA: TGTGCCAGCAGCTTAGTTTCCAGGGGATCTAGCAATCAGCCCCAGCATTTT.

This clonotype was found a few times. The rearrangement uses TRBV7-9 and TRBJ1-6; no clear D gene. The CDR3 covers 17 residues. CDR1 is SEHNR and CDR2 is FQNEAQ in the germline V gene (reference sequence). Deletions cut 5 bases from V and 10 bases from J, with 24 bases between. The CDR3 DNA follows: TGTGCCAGCAGCCCCCACCAGGTGGCCGATGATTTCTCACCCCTCCACTTT. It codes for CASSPHQVADDFSPLHF.